The source of this T cell receptor beta chain is a study of blood T cell repertoires in COVID-19. Across the study: The study drew acute and convalescent COVID-19 samples from the United States, Italy and Spain. PBMCs, B-cell-depleted T cells, or T cells were the source of the cDNA or gDNA that made up the material.

CDR3 length: 17 amino acids. Seattle patient enrollment occurred during active infection, with longitudinal follow-up thereafter. Per the study methods: Amplification of reference gene primers was used by the study to estimate nucleated cell counts. The repertoire was sequenced with immunoSEQ multiplex PCR; TCRdb's copy has only in-frame clones and lacks some. V, J and clone size were drawn from that table, and D and trimming were deduced from the DNA. Among more than 200,000 clones listed, 84% were seen once. Sequencing was performed on peripheral blood. The chain is built from TRBV1 and TRBJ1-5; no check of the table's D call, TRBD1, against the DNA was made. TRBV1 is a documented pseudogene. The sequence came from a woman older than 75 with COVID-19, enrolled during active disease. Written as DNA, the CDR3 is TGCACCAGCAGCCAACAGGTGGGTCACAGGGCAGATCAGCCCCAGCATTTT. Encoded protein: CTSSQQVGHRADQPQHF.